The source of this T cell receptor (beta chain) is a study of blood T cell repertoires in COVID-19. With V trimmed by 5 bases and J by 1 base, 3 bases remained unmatched. The CDR3 is 15 residues long. Germline-derived CDR1 and CDR2 are MDHEN and SYDVKM. Method: immunoSEQ multiplex PCR; TCRdb's copy keeps in-frame clones and lacks some. The table includes around 72,000 clones, just over 85% detected once. This chain joins TRBV28 and TRBJ2-7; the match to TRBD2 covers 12 bases. Sequenced sample: peripheral blood. The sequence was obtained from a man between 70 and 80 years old with active or convalescent COVID-19. CDR3 loop: CASSPGTSGSYEQYF. The DNA for the CDR3 is TGTGCCAGCAGTCCCGGGACTAGCGGGTCCTACGAGCAGTACTTC.